This record concerns one T cell receptor (beta chain) sequence. This clone was seen a few times. Its antigen target is currently unknown. No clone much larger than this one lies a single base away; base qualities are absent. Looking up the germline V gene (reference sequence) yields CDR1 LNHNV and CDR2 YYDKDF. The V end loses 4 bases and the J end loses 0 bases, and a stretch of 7 bases separates them. CDR3 length: 15 amino acids, cysteine to phenylalanine. Of all the DNA, just the CDR3 is kept, 45 bases in frame from base 1. Libraries were constructed by the immunoSEQ multiplex PCR assay. For the multiplex PCR, a mixture combining 60 forward primers for TCR Vbeta segments and 13 reverse primers for TCR Jbeta segments was used. Amplification of the CDR3 region of rearranged TCR beta genes was performed with a multiplex PCR assay on genomic DNA. Amplified TCR beta libraries were sequenced as 87-base-pair reads on the Illumina HiSeq System. Turning to the authors' computational methods: A later analysis counted about 80 million unique TCR beta chains across the 666 repertoires, and 9.5 million to 11 million of these chains were shared by at least two donors. To remove PCR and sequencing errors, raw reads were error-corrected and collapsed into unique sequences using a nearest-neighbor algorithm that merged closely related sequences. To assign V, D and J gene segments, CDR3 sequences were aligned to IMGT reference sequences. For a sequence to be retained, at least a six-nucleotide match to both a V gene segment and a J gene segment was required. A rearrangement was called productive if the CDR3 had no stop codons and remained in frame with V and J, and every other rearrangement was called non-productive. CDR3 was defined according to IMGT convention as the region running from the second conserved V-encoded cysteine to the conserved J-encoded phenylalanine. Sequences without an unambiguous match to a single V gene segment were excluded from the earlier analysis of approximately 560 of the donors. In an earlier analysis of 587 of the donors, a V segment was called functional when productive rearrangements were above 56.7%, and segregating when the standard deviation between donors exceeded 5%. A statistical classification framework was developed to diagnose cytomegalovirus status using the catalog of TCR beta chain sequences. A later analysis assigned V and J genes by comparing TCR nucleotide sequences with IMGT/GENE-DB human TR gene sequences. Using the TCRdist pipeline, a later analysis assigned CDR3 sequences along with most-parsimonious VDJ recombination scenarios. In a later analysis, each TCR beta chain was defined by its CDR3 amino acid sequence together with its V-gene family, and reads without a unique V-gene family were excluded. A later analysis removed 500 to 650 highly shared, low-generation-probability nucleotide sequences to deal with suspected cross-contamination and a sequencing artifact. For each public chain, a later analysis derived a clonal expansion index from normalized ranks of inferred template counts within each repertoire. Generation probabilities in a later analysis came from a VDJ recombination model fitted to out-of-frame rearrangements, and those results were checked against IGoR. In a later analysis, TCR-TCR, TCR-HLA and TCR-CMV co-occurrence was scored with hypergeometric tests, and a repertoire-size bias correction was applied to TCR pairs. A later analysis estimated false discovery rates by permuting HLA or CMV assignments 20 times. In a later analysis, co-occurring TCRs were grouped using DBSCAN, and TCRdist sequence similarity was added for clustering within HLA-allele-positive subsets. Repertoires with fewer than 30,000 or more than 120,000 public chains, plus five repertoires with anomalous nucleotide sharing, were excluded from co-occurrence clustering. Not all clones reach the TCRdb copy of this immuneACCESS table, which keeps in-frame sequences only. Checked studies attribute under half of the gap to unresolved V genes and leave the rest unexplained. The V and J calls and clone size were taken over from that table, and D and trimming were inferred from the DNA. The sample table contains 130,000 to 150,000 clones; only one count was recorded for about two thirds of them. 1.5% to 2% of the sample goes to the ten largest clones.

The record originates from a study of cytomegalovirus exposure and HLA in healthy donors (dated by TCRdb to about 2017). Background on the whole study: An earlier analysis of 587 of the donors reported about 280 Gb of sequence data and around 120 million unique TCR beta sequences obtained from about 179 million T cells. The study aimed to test whether cataloging public T cell receptors could reveal signatures of past pathogen exposure. Of the approximately 400 genotyped donors, approximately 83% fell in the genetic ancestry cluster associated with self-reported Caucasian donors. An earlier analysis of approximately 500 of the donors applied high-throughput TCR beta sequencing to assess whether each TCR beta V gene segment acted as functional or pseudogenic. In the later analysis, no new phenotypic data were used to find candidate immune exposures; instead, reliance was placed on TCR beta sequences and their occurrence across donors. Class I and class II HLA loci were covered by the typing at four-digit resolution. Four or five DR-DQ haplotypes were handled as single units for association and clustering because linkage in the cohort was strong. The study combined high-throughput TCR immunosequencing, statistical association of individual TCRs with disease status, and machine learning to predict cytomegalovirus infection status. About 330 gigabases of sequencing data and around 85 million unique TCR sequences made up an early release that covered about 640 HLA-typed donors. Alongside the repertoire data, information on donor age, sex, ethnicity and CMV serostatus was compiled. Among about 370 genotyped donors of the cohort, an average of roughly 230,000 unique TCR beta nucleotide sequences was sequenced per donor, of which about 18% were non-productive. Using immunosequencing, the study profiled T cell repertoires from 550 to 750 subjects and related those repertoires to cytomegalovirus serostatus. Every discovery cohort repertoire had been produced on one sequencing platform. A later genetic analysis used genome-wide SNP genotypes for about 65% of the 666 donors, treating that subset as a discovery cohort. A separate validation cohort of over a hundred different subjects was used in addition to the roughly 700-subject first cohort. Typing coverage varied by locus: roughly 629-640 donors for A, B, C, DRB1 and DQB1; roughly 500 for DQA1; more than 600 for DPA1; more than 450 for DPB1. A later analysis re-analyzed previously published TCR beta repertoires from roughly 690 donors and added high-resolution HLA genotyping to study TCR occurrence patterns. The study at large found these results: A further reported finding was that TCR beta sequences accurately predicted the HLA-A and HLA-B alleles for most subjects in the first cohort. According to a later analysis, parvovirus B19, influenza, CMV and Epstein-Barr virus appeared linked to several top co-occurrence clusters. Over 15 rarely observed V segments, including chromosome 9 orphons, were excluded from the earlier analysis of approximately 600 of the donors because counts were too low. Some IMGT-functional V segments, including TRBV6-2 and TRBV6-3, could not be told apart with the 87-base-pair reads, so those segments were excluded. For the cohort, immune exposure information was limited to CMV serostatus. A later analysis found that TCR association rates varied across HLA loci, with DRB1 alleles showing the most associated TCRs and HLA-C alleles the fewest. Compared with equally common non-associated chains, HLA-associated TCR beta chains in a later analysis were more clonally expanded and had lower generation probabilities. Only TCR beta chains were sequenced in this cohort, and the absence of alpha or paired-chain data limited detectable features. The authors suggested that the approach could potentially be generalized to other disease states and immunological phenotypes. In an earlier analysis of approximately 590 of the donors, most TCR beta V segments appeared in productive rearrangements about 87% or about 30% of the time, broadly matching IMGT annotations. A later genetic analysis reported fewer N-insertions in productive TCRs among donors in an Asian-associated ancestry cluster than the roughly 700-donor mean. Most TCR sequences were observed very rarely across donors, whereas some public TCRs were present in many individuals. The study listed approximately 150 TCR beta chains as associated with cytomegalovirus. A cluster of highly shared sequence variants was judged likely to be a technical artifact of the sequencing pipeline. A later genetic analysis associated a missense DCLRE1C variant with V-gene and J-gene trimming of TCR beta chains, and an independent cohort replicated the association. A later analysis associated about 16,000 TCR beta sequences with specific HLA alleles at a false discovery rate of 0.05. Sequencing depth was assumed to be roughly uniform across donors in the presence/absence analyses, though that assumption may not hold. Because some donors lacked HLA typing at each locus, the association tests relied only on the typed subset. Correlated functional status among segregating V segments might be attributable to linkage disequilibrium, but an unknown experimental factor could not be ruled out. When HLA alleles, especially DR and DQ, strongly co-occurred, TCR associations were difficult to assign to individual alleles. The classifier was reported to diagnose cytomegalovirus status with high specificity and sensitivity in both the original and validation cohorts. In vitro tests confirmed that a few of the cytomegalovirus-associated TCR beta chains recognize cytomegalovirus antigens. Most CMV-associated TCR beta chains appeared to be HLA-restricted in a later analysis, and the HLA associations seemed to be driven largely by CMV exposure.

In total, just over 650 healthy bone marrow donors made up the cohort. At the time of sampling, all cohort members were nominally healthy, though unrecorded immune exposures were likely present. The donor tested CMV seronegative and was one of the 352 seronegative cohort members. Each donor provided a peripheral blood sample, and peripheral blood mononuclear cells were used for TCR beta sequencing. Genomic DNA was extracted from the blood cell samples with the Qiagen DNeasy Blood Extraction Kit. This TCR came from a woman aged 18-29 years in good health and CMV-seronegative. Sequencing used PBMCs. This chain joins TRBV15 to TRBJ2-6, with an unclear D gene assignment. CDR3 protein: CATSTDTSGANVLTF. The sequenced DNA: TGTGCCACCAGCACCGACACCTCTGGGGCCAACGTCCTGACTTTC.